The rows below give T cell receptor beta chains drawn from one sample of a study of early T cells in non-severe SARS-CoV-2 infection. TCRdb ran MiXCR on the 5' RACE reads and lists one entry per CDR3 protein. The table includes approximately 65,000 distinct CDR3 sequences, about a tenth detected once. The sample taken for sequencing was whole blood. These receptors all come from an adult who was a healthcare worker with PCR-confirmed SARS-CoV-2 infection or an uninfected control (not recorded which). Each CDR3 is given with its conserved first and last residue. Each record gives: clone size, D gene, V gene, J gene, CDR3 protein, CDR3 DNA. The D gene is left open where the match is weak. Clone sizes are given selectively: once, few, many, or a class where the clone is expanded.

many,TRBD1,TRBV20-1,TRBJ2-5,CSATSTQGARETQYF,TGCAGTGCTACCTCAACCCAGGGGGCGCGGGAGACCCAGTACTTC
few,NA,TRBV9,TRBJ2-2,CASSAYSGGGRNTGELFF,TGTGCCAGCAGCGCCTACAGTGGGGGCGGGAGGAACACCGGGGAGCTGTTTTTT
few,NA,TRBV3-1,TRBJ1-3,CASSQGILSGNTIYF,TGTGCCAGCAGCCAGGGGATACTCTCTGGAAACACCATATATTTT
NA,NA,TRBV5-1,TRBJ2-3,CASSPGPPQEAPTQYF,TGCGCCAGCAGCCCGGGACCTCCCCAAGAAGCTCCTACGCAGTATTTT
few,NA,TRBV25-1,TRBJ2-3,CASSPDIGLPTQYF,TGTGCCAGCAGTCCTGACATAGGGCTCCCCACGCAGTATTTT
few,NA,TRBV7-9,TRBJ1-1,CASSLGGGMRAFF,TGTGCCAGCAGCTTAGGAGGAGGAATGCGAGCTTTCTTT
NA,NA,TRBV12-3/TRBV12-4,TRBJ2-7,CASSFGNVVYEQYF,TGTGCCAGCAGTTTTGGGAATGTTGTCTACGAGCAGTACTTC
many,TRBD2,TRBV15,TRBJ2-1,CATSRPGTSGNEQFF,TGTGCCACCAGCCGCCCCGGGACTAGCGGCAATGAGCAGTTCTTC
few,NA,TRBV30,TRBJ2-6,CAWSSHSGANVLTF,TGTGCCTGGAGTTCCCACTCTGGGGCCAACGTCCTGACTTTC
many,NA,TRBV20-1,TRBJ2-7,CSAREAQIGYEQYF,TGCAGTGCTAGAGAAGCCCAGATTGGCTACGAGCAGTACTTC
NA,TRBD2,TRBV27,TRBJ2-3,CASSFGLATDTQYF,TGTGCCAGCAGTTTCGGACTAGCGACCGATACGCAGTATTTT
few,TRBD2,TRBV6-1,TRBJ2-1,CASRIAGGGEQFF,TGTGCCAGCAGGATAGCGGGAGGGGGTGAGCAGTTCTTC
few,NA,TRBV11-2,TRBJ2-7,CASSLLQGYEQYF,TGTGCCAGCAGCTTACTACAGGGTTACGAGCAGTACTTC
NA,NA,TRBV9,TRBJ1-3,CASSRSSGTGNTIYF,TGTGCCAGCAGCCGTAGCTCCGGGACTGGAAACACCATATATTTT
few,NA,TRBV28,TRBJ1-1,CASSLGKGKPFF,TGTGCCAGCAGTTTAGGGAAGGGAAAACCTTTCTTT
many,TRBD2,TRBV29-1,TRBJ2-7,CSARLAGVHEQYF,TGCAGCGCCCGACTAGCGGGAGTCCACGAGCAGTACTTC
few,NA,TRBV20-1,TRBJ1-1,CSARDPSTEAFF,TGCAGTGCTAGGGACCCAAGTACAGAAGCTTTCTTT
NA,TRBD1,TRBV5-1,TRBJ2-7,CASSPGTGTEQYF,TGCGCCAGCAGTCCCGGGACAGGAACCGAGCAGTACTTC
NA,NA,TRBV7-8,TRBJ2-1,CASSLEGLSNNEQFF,TGTGCCAGCAGCTTAGAGGGACTGTCCAACAATGAGCAGTTCTTC
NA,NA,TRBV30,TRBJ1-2,CAWGTYGYTF,TGTGCCTGGGGAACGTATGGCTACACCTTC